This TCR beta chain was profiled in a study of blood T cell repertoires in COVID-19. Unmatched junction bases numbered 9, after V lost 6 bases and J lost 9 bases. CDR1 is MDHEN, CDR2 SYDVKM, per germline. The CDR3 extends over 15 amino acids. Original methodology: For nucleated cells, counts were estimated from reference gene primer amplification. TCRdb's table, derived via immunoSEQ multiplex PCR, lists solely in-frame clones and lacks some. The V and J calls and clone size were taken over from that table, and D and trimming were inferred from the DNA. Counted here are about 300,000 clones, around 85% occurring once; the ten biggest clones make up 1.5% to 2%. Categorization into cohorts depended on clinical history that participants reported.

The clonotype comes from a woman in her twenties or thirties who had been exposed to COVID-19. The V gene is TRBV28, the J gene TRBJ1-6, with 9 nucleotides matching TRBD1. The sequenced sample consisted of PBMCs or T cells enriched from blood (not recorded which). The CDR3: CASSPGQGSGSPLHF. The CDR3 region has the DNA TGTGCCAGCAGCCCAGGACAGGGGTCAGGTTCACCCCTCCACTTT.